This TCR beta chain was observed in a study of cytomegalovirus exposure and HLA in healthy donors. Overall study: Genetic ancestry analysis placed more than 80% of the 400 or so donors that were genotyped in the Caucasian-associated cluster. Study-level results: One cluster of highly shared sequence variants probably arose as a sequencing artifact. Beyond CMV serostatus, there was no information to go on about immune exposure. After further analysis at a later stage, roughly 16,000 TCR beta sequences were associated with HLA alleles at 0.05 false discovery rate.

Primers for the PCR totalled 60 Vbeta and 13 Jbeta. Sequenced by immunoSEQ multiplex PCR; TCRdb stores in-frame clones only, minus some. Among nearly 200,000 clones listed, 82% were seen once. This CDR3 region has 15 residues. Germline V gene sequence: CDR1 MNHEY, CDR2 SMNVEV (reference sequence). With respect to this clone: Its antigen is as yet unknown.

This clonotype was sampled from a boy between 2 and 10 years old in good health and CMV-seronegative. Sample: PBMCs. The chain combines TRBV27 with TRBJ2-5; D perhaps matches TRBD2 (7 bases). The DNA end lines up better with TRBJ2-7; the J call may be wrong. CDR3 residues: CASRKLRGEGYEQYF. In nucleotides, the CDR3 is TGTGCCAGCCGAAAGTTAAGGGGGGAGGGCTACGAGCAGTACTTC.